These 7 T cell receptor beta chains were all obtained from the same sample, sequenced in a study of shared clonotypes between healthy human individuals. Selected positively for CCR7 and CD45RO-negative, naive CD8 cells excluded terminally differentiated effector memory CD45RA+ cells. Libraries were prepared by immunoSEQ multiplex PCR; TCRdb keeps only in-frame clonotypes and omits some of them. The data hold about 2 million clones, with around 96% observed a single time. What was sequenced was naive CD8+ T cells sorted from blood. All receptors derive from a man aged 18-30 years in good health.

This chain joins TRBV7-2 and TRBJ2-7, with 13 bases fitting TRBD2. Trimming took 3 bases from V and 5 from J; bases not matched to a gene: 10. CDR3 length equals 17 residues. Germline-derived CDR1 and CDR2 are SGHTA and FQGNSA. The CDR3, as DNA: TGTGCCAGCAGCTTTGGGCCGCGGACTAGCGGGGGCAACGAGCAGTACTTC. Residues: CASSFGPRTSGGNEQYF.

V is TRBV6-5 and J is TRBJ2-7, with a tentative D call TRBD2 (5 bases). Germline V lookup: CDR1 MNHEY, CDR2 SVGAGI. This CDR3 is 13 amino acids long. V gave up 6 bases and J gave up 3 bases, with 12 bases separating them. In DNA form, the CDR3 reads TGTGCCAGCAGCCCAGAACGGGACTACGAGCAGTACTTC. It encodes CASSPERDYEQYF.

The rearrangement links TRBV9 to TRBJ2-7; 9 positions agree with TRBD2. The CDR3 has 18 amino acids. V lost 3 bases and J lost 0; bases outside the gene matches: 13. Per germline, CDR1 SGDLS and CDR2 YYNGEE. CDR3 sequence reads: CASSGSQLAGASSYEQYF. The CDR3 DNA reads TGTGCCAGCAGCGGAAGTCAACTAGCGGGTGCGAGCTCCTACGAGCAGTACTTC. The whole variable domain, remainder taken from reference TRBV9 and TRBJ2-7, is DSGVTQTPKHLITATGQRVTLRCSPRSGDLSVYWYQQSLDQGLQFLIQYYNGEERAKGNILERFSAQQFPDLHSELNLSSLELGDSALYFCASSGSQLAGASSYEQYFGPGTRLTVT.

The chain employs TRBV13 and TRBJ2-1; possible D gene TRBD2, 5 bases. Germline V lookup: CDR1 PRHDT, CDR2 FYEKMQ (reference sequence). The CDR3 has 15 residues. Deletions cut 5 bases from V and 4 bases from J, with 15 bases between. CDR3 DNA sequence: TGTGCCAGCAGCGGCGGCGGCCGGGGTTACAATGAGCAGTTCTTC. Amino acid sequence: CASSGGGRGYNEQFF.

The genes are TRBV7-9 and TRBJ1-2, with D maybe TRBD1 (5 bases). This CDR3 contains 16 residues. V lost 4 bases to trimming and J lost 2 bases, with 17 bases between them. Looked up from germline, CDR1 is SEHNR and CDR2 is FQNEAQ (reference sequence). DNA for the CDR3: TGTGCCAGCAGCTCGGCGGCAGGGTCCCCGAACTATGGCTACACCTTC. Its translation: CASSSAAGSPNYGYTF.

Notes on this clone: The same CDR3 arises from other DNA sequences in this sample as well. The rearrangement links TRBV13 to TRBJ2-3; 11 bases agree with TRBD2. CDR1 is PRHDT and CDR2 is FYEKMQ in the germline V gene (reference sequence). The CDR3 extends over 16 amino acids. V was pared by 0 bases and J by 3 bases, with 2 bases of the junction left unmatched. Written as DNA, the CDR3 is TGTGCCAGCAGCTTAGGACTAGCGGGAGCTACAGATACGCAGTATTTT. It codes for CASSLGLAGATDTQYF.

The V and J genes are TRBV9 and TRBJ2-3; the D call may be TRBD1 or TRBD2 (5 bases each). This CDR3 spans 15 amino acids. V lost 4 bases, J lost 4 bases, and 16 bases lay in between. In germline, CDR1 is SGDLS, CDR2 YYNGEE. CDR3: CASSFEGLGPDTQYF. CDR3 DNA sequence: TGTGCCAGCAGCTTCGAGGGGCTGGGACCAGATACGCAGTATTTT.